This is a list of T cell receptor beta chains from one sample in a study of tumor-infiltrating lymphocytes in primary liver carcinoma. TCRdb re-called the multiplex PCR reads with MiXCR, one entry per CDR3 protein. Seen here are about 33,000 distinct CDR3 sequences, 76% observed once, and the top ten hold around a third. Sample: liver tumor tissue from sampling region 5. These receptors were taken from a man aged 35 to 55 with primary liver carcinoma and hepatitis B virus infection. Each CDR3 is given with its conserved first and last residue. A D gene is named only where the DNA matches it firmly. Clone size is given for some rows only: seen once, a few or many times, or a class if the clone is expanded.

D gene: NA
V gene: TRBV12-3/TRBV12-4
clone size: NA
J gene: TRBJ1-5
CDR3 DNA: TGTGTCAGCAGTTTAGGTGATCAGCACCAGCATTTT
CDR3 protein: CVSSLGDQHQHF

D gene: NA
V gene: TRBV4-1
clone size: NA
J gene: TRBJ1-5
CDR3 DNA: TGCGCCAGCAGCCAACAAATGACACTTTATTGCAATCAGCTCCAGCATTTT
CDR3 protein: CASSQQMTLYCNQLQHF

D gene: NA
V gene: TRBV13
clone size: NA
J gene: TRBJ1-1
CDR3 DNA: TGTGTCAGCAGCCTCCACCCGGGAGAAGCTTTCTTT
CDR3 protein: CVSSLHPGEAFF

D gene: NA
V gene: TRBV5-6
clone size: NA
J gene: TRBJ2-2
CDR3 DNA: TGTACCAGTAGCCGGAGGGCTAGCTACACAGGGGAGCTGTTTTTT
CDR3 protein: CTSSRRASYTGELFF

D gene: NA
V gene: TRBV4-3
clone size: many
J gene: TRBJ1-2
CDR3 DNA: TGCGCCAGCAGCGCTGAGTTGGAGATCTATGGCTACACCTTC
CDR3 protein: CASSAELEIYGYTF

D gene: TRBD1
V gene: TRBV12-3/TRBV12-4
clone size: NA
J gene: TRBJ2-7
CDR3 DNA: TGTGCTAGCAACATGGGGACAGGGGGGTCCTACGAGCAGTACTTC
CDR3 protein: CASNMGTGGSYEQYF

D gene: NA
V gene: TRBV11-2
clone size: few
J gene: TRBJ2-2
CDR3 DNA: TGTGGCAGCAGCTTTGCGGGATCGAACACCGGGGGGCTGTTTTTC
CDR3 protein: CGSSFAGSNTGGLFF

D gene: TRBD1
V gene: TRBV28
clone size: NA
J gene: TRBJ2-7
CDR3 DNA: TGTGCCAACAGTTTCGGACAGGGACCGGCCTACGTGCAGTACTTC
CDR3 protein: CANSFGQGPAYVQYF

D gene: TRBD1
V gene: TRBV29-1
clone size: many
J gene: TRBJ2-3
CDR3 DNA: TGCAGCGTGTGGGCCAGGGGGCGCGGCACAGATACGCAGTATTTT
CDR3 protein: CSVWARGRGTDTQYF

D gene: TRBD1
V gene: TRBV27
clone size: few
J gene: TRBJ2-1
CDR3 DNA: TGTGCCAGCAGTCCTACGCCCTCCGGGACAGGGTACAATGAGCAGTTCTTC
CDR3 protein: CASSPTPSGTGYNEQFF

D gene: NA
V gene: TRBV5-4
clone size: many
J gene: TRBJ1-5
CDR3 DNA: TGTGCCAGCAGCTTGGGGGGCAGGGGTAGCAATCAGCCCCAGCATTTT
CDR3 protein: CASSLGGRGSNQPQHF

D gene: TRBD2
V gene: TRBV11-2
clone size: NA
J gene: TRBJ2-5
CDR3 DNA: TGTACCAGCAACCAAACTCCTGGCGGGGGGAAAGTGGCCCAGTACTTC
CDR3 protein: CTSNQTPGGGKVAQYF

D gene: NA
V gene: TRBV28
clone size: many
J gene: TRBJ1-5
CDR3 DNA: TGTGCCAGCAATTCTCCGGGCTTCGGACCCTATCAGCCCCAGCATTTT
CDR3 protein: CASNSPGFGPYQPQHF